This TCR beta chain derives from a study of CD8 T cells in Susac syndrome. When the RNA was reverse transcribed, random hexamers were used with an input of about 0.45 to 1 ug. Amplification of the TCR beta CDR3 was carried out by immunoSEQ multiplex PCR, which spanned a total of 54 Vbeta and 13 Jbeta segments. TCRdb called the immunoSEQ multiplex PCR reads again in MiXCR, with one record for every CDR3 protein. The sample includes approximately 170,000 distinct CDR3 sequences, 93% of them seen just once. Trimming pared 0 bases from V and 6 bases from J, leaving 6 bases between. Looked up from germline, CDR1 is MNHNS and CDR2 is SASEGT. The CDR3 contains 14 residues. TCR beta sequencing was performed on blood CD8+ and CD4+ T cells.

The genes are TRBV6-1 and TRBJ1-6, with D unresolved. This clonotype was sampled from a human donor in good health. Sequencing used CD4+ T cells from PBMCs. In nucleotides, the CDR3 is TGTGCCAGCAGTGAAGCGTGGGGTAATTCACCCCTCCACTTT. This gives the protein CASSEAWGNSPLHF.